The sample holds a few counts of the clone carrying this TCR beta chain. The antigen remains unidentified. CDR3 size: 14 residues. CDR1 and CDR2 from the germline V gene are SQVTM and ANQGSEA. V lost 5 bases, J lost 7 bases, and 10 bases stayed unmatched. These data belong to a study of CD8+CD57+ T cells in acquired aplastic anemia. Study in general: On average, sorted CD4+ and CD8+ cells gave roughly 3 ug of DNA. On average, healthy donors gave about 10.8 million reads for CD4+ cells. Study results and caveats: Patients and controls were not found to differ significantly in CD8+ Simpson's diversity. In common between the patients and the controls were around 30 CD8+ CDR3 sequences.

Genomic DNA constituted the template upon which TCR beta VDJ and CDR3 profiling was performed. TCRdb fed the reads into MiXCR, producing one record per CDR3 protein. The table records under 200,000 distinct CDR3 sequences, approximately 43% of them present only once. The chain has TRBV29-1 and TRBJ2-1; 8 bases fit TRBD2. The sample taken for sequencing was sorted CD4+, CD8+, or CD8+CD57+ T cells (not recorded which) from PBMCs. The receptor was isolated from a human donor in good health. The CDR3 bases are TGCAGCGTTAGGGGTTTAGCGGGATGGAATGAGCAGTTCTTC. It is translated as CSVRGLAGWNEQFF.